Here is one T cell receptor (beta chain) with its context. This clonotype was counted only a few times. This receptor's antigen is unknown. Base-call qualities are not available, and no considerably larger clone is one nucleotide away. The library relied on 5' RACE. Instrument used: Illumina HiSeq 2500. A second 7 to 11 cycle PCR used a sample-barcoded 5' primer and a J-beta primer mix. A unique molecular identifier was introduced onto each TCR beta cDNA molecule by a template-switch 5' adaptor carrying 12 random nucleotides. Each sample yielded at least 2.5 million CDR3-containing paired-end reads. First-strand cDNA synthesis was performed from all RNA using the Mint cDNA synthesis kit, with priming by a TRBC-specific oligonucleotide. Following uracil-DNA glycosylase treatment, a first 18-cycle PCR with universal primers M1SS and BC2_uni_R was performed on all cDNA. The authors' analysis ran thus. Normalization of each sample was performed by random selection of 1 million high-quality reads, each carrying a distinct molecular identifier. Instead of being binned into consensus sequences, reads with shared molecular identifiers were discarded. MiTCR, set to a Q25 quality threshold and the strictest error-elimination algorithm, was used for CDR3 identification, clonotype clustering and error correction. A nonparametric unseen species model with Euler transformation was used to estimate lower-bound total TCR beta diversity. TCRdb cleaned the public reads at Q25 with fastp, built clones with MiXCR and kept in-frame beta chains. Rows merge per CDR3 protein into single entries with the most common DNA and genes. These V and J calls originate from TCRdb's pipeline instead of the authors' own analysis. The sample table lists 850,000 to 1,000,000 distinct CDR3 sequences, roughly 50% of them with a count of one. The ten largest clones add up to around 15% of the sample.

This specimen comes from a study of blood T cells in healthy people across ages (dated by TCRdb to the mid-2010s). In the study overall: Template switching captured roughly one uniquely barcoded TCR beta cDNA molecule per two T cells in model experiments. Age-related changes in TCR beta repertoire diversity were measured in the study by deep sequencing normalized with unique cDNA molecular identifiers. The donors were split into four age groups: young (average around 15 years), middle-aged (about 40), aged (62) and long-lived (about 82). Donors of different ages were randomly distributed across sequencing lanes to avoid experimental bias. Using the same blood draw, the study looked at two additional independent replicas of 1 million unique cDNA reads for two donors, one aged 18 to 29 and the other aged 80 or older. Summary of the overall study and its limitations: Observed TCR beta diversity per million T cells fell roughly linearly with age, and a significant reduction was already apparent by age approximately 40. Compared with the aged group, more naive CD4+ T cells, fewer expanded clones and increased TCR diversity were shown by the long-lived group, suggesting age selection. There was a strong correlation between observed TCR beta diversity and the percentage of naive T cells measured by flow cytometry. Because donor CMV infection status was unknown, age-related changes in expanded clonotypes were potentially confounded. Because profiling used bulk unsorted PBMCs, naive and antigen-experienced compartments could not be compared conclusively. Estimates of total diversity from one million sequenced T cells were regarded as lower bounds and underestimates.

Systemically healthy Caucasian individuals from Russia, 39 in total and aged about 6 to 95 years, were included as donors. Around 10 milliliters of peripheral blood were collected from each donor into EDTA-treated Vacutainer tubes. Ficoll-Paque density-gradient centrifugation was used to isolate PBMCs, with at least 7 million obtained per sample. Total RNA, at least 5 micrograms per sample, was extracted from PBMCs with Trizol reagent. For every donor, an aliquot of PBMCs went through flow cytometry to measure the percentages of naive CD45RAhigh/CD27high T cells. CDR1 and CDR2 are drawn from the germline V gene: SQVTM, ANQGSEA. The CDR3 numbers 13 residues from cysteine through phenylalanine. Just CDR3 DNA is preserved here, 39 bases in frame from base 1. V is clipped by 4 bases and J by 4 bases, and the sequence between their germline boundaries is 13 bases long.

This TCR came from a man aged 25 to 40 in good health. The rearranged segments are TRBV29-1 and TRBJ1-2, with a tentative D gene TRBD1 over 6 matching bases. Material: blood. This receptor has the CDR3 CSVGGGQIYGYTF. In nucleotide form, the sequence is TGCAGCGTTGGGGGGGGGCAAATCTATGGCTACACCTTC.